The present T cell receptor beta chain was sequenced within a study of blood T cell repertoires in COVID-19 (dated by TCRdb to about 2020). Study-level background: The collaborator samples originated in the United States, Italy and Spain and spanned the acute and convalescent phases of COVID-19. The prospective study material was composed of cDNA or gDNA derived from T cells, B-cell-depleted T cells, or PBMCs. Deeply sampled blood TCRbeta repertoires from subjects exposed to, actively infected with, or recovered from COVID-19 were included in the dataset. A freely available public database, intended as a resource for researchers studying the immune response to SARS-CoV-2, is where the repertoires were released. Samples were obtained from the ongoing ImmuneRACE study (first 160 participants) and from over 1,000 subjects provided by 6 global collaborators. Nearly every sample came with metadata listing a de-identified subject ID, COVID-19 status, age in years and sex. Where HLA class I and class II types were available, the types were taken from metadata supplied by the sample provider, not from assay-based typing.

What the work shows at the level of the full study, not this receptor alone: How much clinical and demographic metadata was included differed by source and by participant, and the metadata was provided uncurated.

Whole blood was collected in K2EDTA tubes by collaborating institutions according to the institutions' own protocols. Collaborator samples were shipped for TCRbeta analysis as frozen whole blood, isolated PBMCs, or DNA extracted from either sample type. The CDR3, cysteine through phenylalanine, is 15 amino acids long. The retained sequence is limited to the CDR3, 45 bases, with the frame set at the first base. The germline V gene sets CDR1 to LGHNA and CDR2 to YSLEER. The junction carries 7 bases between V and J, which are trimmed by 1 base and 0 bases respectively. The immunoSEQ Assay, a bias-controlled multiplex PCR, was used to amplify TCRbeta CDR3 regions from genomic DNA. Processing in the source paper ran as follows. The number of nucleated cells in each sample was estimated from the amplification of reference gene primers within the assay. Sequence reads were collapsed and filtered to measure the absolute abundance of every unique TCRbeta CDR3 rearrangement. For each sample, productive Simpson clonality was calculated as the square root of Simpson's diversity index across productive rearrangements. Held by TCRdb, this immuneACCESS table contains in-frame sequences only and omits some clones. Under half of the omission traces to an unresolved V gene where checked; the cause of the rest is unknown. V, J and clone size reflect that table, while D and trimming were determined from the DNA. Across this sample there are over 200,000 clones, with 80% seen only once. Approximately 5% of the sample rests with the top ten.

About this clone: What this receptor recognizes is not known. The input lacks base qualities; no much larger clone sits a single base away.

Sequenced sample: peripheral blood. This chain is built from TRBV4-3 and TRBJ1-3, with a tentative D gene TRBD1 over 6 matching bases. This TCR derives from a human donor in a cohort sampled during active COVID-19. The DNA sequence reads TGCGCCAGCAGCCAAGGGACAGCCTCTGGAAACACCATATATTTT. This translates into CASSQGTASGNTIYF.